The source of this T cell receptor beta chain is a study of T-cell memory formation after mild COVID-19. Background on the study: TCR clustering was largely donor specific.

MiXCR was run by TCRdb on the 5' RACE reads, yielding one entry per CDR3 protein. The sample lists roughly 610,000 distinct CDR3 sequences; 17% were seen once. This CDR3 has 12 amino acids. V lost 5 bases to trimming and J lost 1 base; unmatched junction nucleotides: 1. Germline loops: CDR1 SQVTM, CDR2 ANQGSEA. This TCR derives from an adult woman who had mild COVID-19 (a few samples of this study predate the infection). Cell type and time point are not known. Sample: PBMCs or a T cell subset sorted from them (not recorded which). This rearrangement joins TRBV29-1 to TRBJ2-5; TRBD1 matches 7 bases. In nucleotides, the CDR3 is TGCAGCGTTACAGGGGTCCAAGAGACCCAGTACTTC. Translating it yields CSVTGVQETQYF.